In this sample, the clone carrying this T cell receptor beta chain turned up many times. Its antigen is not identified. This sample is drawn from a study of neurological immune-mediated disorders. Study findings and constraints: Patients with HTLV-1-associated myelopathy showed the most TCR clonal expansion. Those with multiple sclerosis showed the least, falling below healthy controls. Clinical features showed no association with the multiple sclerosis repertoire cluster, and MRI features showed none either.

TCRdb analysed the 5' RACE reads with MiXCR anew, one entry per CDR3 protein. The table has around 94,000 distinct CDR3 sequences, about 3.8% seen once; the top ten hold around 5.5%. Sequences were obtained from PBMCs. The receptor comes from a woman under 30 with multiple sclerosis.

The CDR3 loop reads CASSLNSPLPQHF. The CDR3 DNA reads TGTGCCAGCAGCTTAAACTCGCCTCTACCCCAGCATTTT. V usage is TRBV7-9 and J usage is TRBJ1-5; D not certain. CDR1 is SEHNR, CDR2 FQNEAQ, per germline (reference sequence). CDR3 length equals 13 residues. Between the trimmed V and J ends, which lost 2 bases and 10 bases, there was a span of 12 bases.